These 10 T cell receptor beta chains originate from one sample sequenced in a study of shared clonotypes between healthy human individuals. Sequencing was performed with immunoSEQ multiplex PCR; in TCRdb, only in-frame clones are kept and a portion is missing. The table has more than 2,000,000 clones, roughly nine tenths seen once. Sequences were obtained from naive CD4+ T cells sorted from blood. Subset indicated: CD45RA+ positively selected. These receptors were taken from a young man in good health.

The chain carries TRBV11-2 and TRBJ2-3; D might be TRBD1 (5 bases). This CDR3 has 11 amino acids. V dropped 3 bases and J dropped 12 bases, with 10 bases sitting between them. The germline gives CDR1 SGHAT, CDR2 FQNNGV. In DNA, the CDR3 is TGTGCCAGCAGCTTTGGGGCCCTCCAGTATTTT. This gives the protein CASSFGALQYF.

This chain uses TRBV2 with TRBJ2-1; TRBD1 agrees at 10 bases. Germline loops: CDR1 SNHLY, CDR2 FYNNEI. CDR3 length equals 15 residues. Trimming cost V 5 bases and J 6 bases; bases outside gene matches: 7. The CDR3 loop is CASSPGTGAFNEQFF. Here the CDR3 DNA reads TGTGCCAGCAGTCCGGGGACAGGGGCTTTCAATGAGCAGTTCTTC.

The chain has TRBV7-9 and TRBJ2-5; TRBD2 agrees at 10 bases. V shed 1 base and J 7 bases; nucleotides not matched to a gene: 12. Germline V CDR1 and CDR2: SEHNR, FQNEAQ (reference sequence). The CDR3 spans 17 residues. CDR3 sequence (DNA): TGTGCCAGCAGCTTAGGTTCGCTAGCGGGAGTTTCGGGGACCCAGTACTTC. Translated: CASSLGSLAGVSGTQYF.

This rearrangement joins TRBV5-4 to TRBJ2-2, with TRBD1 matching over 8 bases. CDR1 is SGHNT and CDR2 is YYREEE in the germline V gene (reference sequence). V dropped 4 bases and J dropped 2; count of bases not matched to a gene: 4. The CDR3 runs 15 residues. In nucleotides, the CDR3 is TGTGCCAGCAGCCCAGGGGGCGAAAACACCGGGGAGCTGTTTTTT. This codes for CASSPGGENTGELFF.

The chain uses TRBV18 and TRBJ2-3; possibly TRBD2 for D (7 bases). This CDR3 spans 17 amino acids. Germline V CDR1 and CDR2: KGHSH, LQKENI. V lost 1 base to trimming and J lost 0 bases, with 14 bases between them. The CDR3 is CASSPLSGGASTDTQYF. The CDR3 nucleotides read TGTGCCAGCTCACCACTTAGTGGGGGGGCAAGCACAGATACGCAGTATTTT.

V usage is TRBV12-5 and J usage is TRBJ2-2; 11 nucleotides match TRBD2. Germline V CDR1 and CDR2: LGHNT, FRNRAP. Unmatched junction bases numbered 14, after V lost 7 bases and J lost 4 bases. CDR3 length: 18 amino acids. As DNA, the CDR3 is TGTGCTAGTGACGGTTCGGCTAGCGGGAGGAGGAGCACCGGGGAGCTGTTTTTT. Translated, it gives CASDGSASGRRSTGELFF.

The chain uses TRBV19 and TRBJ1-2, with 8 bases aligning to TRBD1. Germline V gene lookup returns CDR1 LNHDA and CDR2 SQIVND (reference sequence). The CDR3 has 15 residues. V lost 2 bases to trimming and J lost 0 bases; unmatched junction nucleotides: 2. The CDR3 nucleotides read TGTGCCAGTAGTATATGGACAGGGCCTAACTATGGCTACACCTTC. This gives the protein CASSIWTGPNYGYTF.

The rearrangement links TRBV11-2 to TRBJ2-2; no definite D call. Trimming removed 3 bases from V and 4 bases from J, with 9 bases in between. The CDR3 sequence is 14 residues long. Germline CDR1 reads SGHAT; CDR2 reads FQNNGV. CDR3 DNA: TGTGCCAGCAGCTTGCAGAGGATCACCGGGGAGCTGTTTTTT. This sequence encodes CASSLQRITGELFF.

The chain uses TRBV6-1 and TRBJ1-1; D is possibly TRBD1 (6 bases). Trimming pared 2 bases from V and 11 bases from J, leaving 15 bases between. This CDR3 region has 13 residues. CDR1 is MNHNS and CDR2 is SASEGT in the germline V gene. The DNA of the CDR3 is TGTGCCAGCAGTGAACTGTGGGGGGCGCGGGCTTTCTTT. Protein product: CASSELWGARAFF.

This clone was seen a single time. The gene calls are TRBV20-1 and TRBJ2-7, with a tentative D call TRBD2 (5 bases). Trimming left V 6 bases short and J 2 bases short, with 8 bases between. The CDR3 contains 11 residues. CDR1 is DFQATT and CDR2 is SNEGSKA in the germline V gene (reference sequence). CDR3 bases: TGCAGTGCGGTCGGGACCTACGAGCAGTACTTC. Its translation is CSAVGTYEQYF.